In this sample, the clone carrying this T cell receptor (beta chain) turned up a few times. Antigen unknown. The sample belongs to a study of early T cells in non-severe SARS-CoV-2 infection. Findings and limits, study-wide: Matching with VDJdb favored anti-spike CD8 responses (missing private and CD4 specificities).

CDR3 length: 16 amino acids. The germline CDR1 and CDR2 sequences are SGHTA and FQGNSA. V lost 5 bases, J lost 8 bases, and 10 bases stayed unmatched. TCRdb reprocessed the 5' RACE reads with MiXCR, giving one entry per CDR3 protein. Of nearly 45,000 distinct CDR3 sequences detected, approximately 10% appear once; the ten largest clones hold 21%. The chain couples TRBV7-2 to TRBJ2-1; TRBD2 matches at 12 bases. Material: whole blood. The sequence was collected from an adult who was a healthcare worker with PCR-confirmed SARS-CoV-2 infection or an uninfected control (not recorded which). The DNA of the CDR3 is TGTGCCAGCAGCCGCTCTAGCGGGAGGGCCGTATATGAGCAGTTCTTC. Translated, it gives CASSRSSGRAVYEQFF.